This TCR beta chain came from a study of T cells in Graves' hyperthyroidism and ophthalmopathy. Graves' hyperthyroidism was deemed stable given no ophthalmopathy progression within 18 months. For the diagnoses, clinical symptoms, serum thyroxine and TRAb, thyroid ultrasound and orbital computed tomography were used. Study-wide findings and caveats: Expanded thyroid clonotypes (above 0.001) were mostly also found in blood.

This clonotype was seen repeatedly, ten times or more. Antigen: not known. V was trimmed by 0 bases and J by 4 bases, leaving 12 bases between them. Germline CDR1 and CDR2: LGHNA and YSLEER. The length of the CDR3 is 15 residues. Amplification targeted TCR beta CDR3 regions from RNA transcripts. A set of HTBI primers served as the primers for a first-round RT-PCR of the TCR CDR3. TCRdb re-called the multiplex PCR reads through MiXCR, storing one row per CDR3 protein. The data hold 500,000 to 600,000 distinct CDR3 sequences, with around 46% observed a single time. The receptor's source is a woman under 30 with Graves' hyperthyroidism. Sequencing was done on a sample of peripheral blood or thyroid tissue (not recorded which). The chain combines TRBV4-3 with TRBJ1-2; D is ambiguous. DNA for the CDR3: TGCGCCAGCAGCCAAGATGTAACGAGTGGCTATGGCTACACCTTC. Protein: CASSQDVTSGYGYTF.